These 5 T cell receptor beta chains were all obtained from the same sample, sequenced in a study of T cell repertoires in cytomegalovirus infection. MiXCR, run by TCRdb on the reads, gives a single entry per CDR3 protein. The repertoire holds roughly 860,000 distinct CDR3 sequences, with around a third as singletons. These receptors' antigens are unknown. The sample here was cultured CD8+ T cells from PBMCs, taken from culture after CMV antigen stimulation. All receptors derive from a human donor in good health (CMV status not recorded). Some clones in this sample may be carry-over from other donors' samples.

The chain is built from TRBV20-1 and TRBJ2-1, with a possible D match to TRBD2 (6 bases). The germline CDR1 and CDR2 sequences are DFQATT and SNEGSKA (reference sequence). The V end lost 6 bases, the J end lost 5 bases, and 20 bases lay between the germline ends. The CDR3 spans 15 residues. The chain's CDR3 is CSANLLARGDNEQFF. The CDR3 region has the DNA TGCAGTGCGAATCTACTAGCCCGGGGAGACAATGAGCAGTTCTTC.

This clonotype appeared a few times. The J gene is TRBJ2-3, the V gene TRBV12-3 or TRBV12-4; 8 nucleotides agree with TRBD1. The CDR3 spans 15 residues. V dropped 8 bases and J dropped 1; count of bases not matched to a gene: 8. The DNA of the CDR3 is TGTGCCAGCCAACAGTTGGACAGGGGCACAGATACGCAGTATTTT. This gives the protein CASQQLDRGTDTQYF.

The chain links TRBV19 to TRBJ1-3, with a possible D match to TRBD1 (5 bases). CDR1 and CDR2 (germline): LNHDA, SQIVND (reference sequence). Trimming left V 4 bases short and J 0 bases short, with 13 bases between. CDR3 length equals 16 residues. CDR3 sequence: CASSTGRGTSGNTIYF. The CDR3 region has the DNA TGTGCCAGTAGTACGGGACGCGGCACCTCTGGAAACACCATATATTTT.

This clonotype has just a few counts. CDR3 region: CASGQGEDTQYF. CDR3 DNA sequence: TGTGCCAGTGGACAGGGGGAGGATACGCAGTATTTT. The rearrangement links TRBV7-6 to TRBJ2-3; 10 bases map to TRBD1. This CDR3 spans 12 amino acids. Per germline, CDR1 SGHVS and CDR2 FNYEAQ. V was pared by 9 bases and J by 6 bases, with 3 bases of the junction left unmatched.

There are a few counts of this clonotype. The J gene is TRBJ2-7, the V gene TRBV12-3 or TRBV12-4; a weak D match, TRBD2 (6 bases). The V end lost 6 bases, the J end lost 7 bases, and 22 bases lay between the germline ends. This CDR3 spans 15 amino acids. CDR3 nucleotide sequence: TGTGCCAGCAGCCTAGGGAAATCAGGGAGGAGGGAGCAGTACTTC. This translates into CASSLGKSGRREQYF.